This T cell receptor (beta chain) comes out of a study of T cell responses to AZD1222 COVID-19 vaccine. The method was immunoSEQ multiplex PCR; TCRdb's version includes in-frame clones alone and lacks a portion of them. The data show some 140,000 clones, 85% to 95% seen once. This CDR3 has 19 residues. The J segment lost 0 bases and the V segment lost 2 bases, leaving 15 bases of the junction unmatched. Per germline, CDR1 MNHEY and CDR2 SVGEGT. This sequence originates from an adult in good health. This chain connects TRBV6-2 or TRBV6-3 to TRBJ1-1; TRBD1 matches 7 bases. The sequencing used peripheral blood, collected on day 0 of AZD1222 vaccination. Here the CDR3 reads CASSYEFSPRDRLNTEAFF. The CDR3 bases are TGTGCCAGCAGTTACGAATTTAGCCCTCGGGACAGATTGAACACTGAAGCTTTCTTT.